Shown below are 30 T cell receptor beta chains from a single sample sequenced in a study of shared clonotypes between healthy human individuals. This table comes from immunoSEQ multiplex PCR, and its TCRdb copy is limited to in-frame clones, with some not included. The sample holds some 1 million clones; about 75% are singletons and the top ten take less than 1.5%. The sample comprised memory CD4+ T cells sorted from blood. Subset here: CD45RA-negative fraction. All receptors come from a man aged 18 to 29 in good health.

This clone occurred a few times. The chain has TRBV12-5 and TRBJ2-3; D ambiguous. Germline V lookup: CDR1 LGHNT, CDR2 FRNRAP. There are 13 residues in the CDR3. V was trimmed by 3 bases and J by 9 bases, leaving 13 bases between them. The DNA for the CDR3 is TGTGCTAGTGGTTTAGATGGGGTCCCCACGCAGTATTTT. Its translation: CASGLDGVPTQYF. The full variable domain, in which reference TRBV12-5 and TRBJ2-3 provide the parts outside the CDR3, is DARVTQTPRHKVTEMGQEVTMRCQPILGHNTVFWYRQTMMQGLELLAYFRNRAPLDDSGMPKDRFSAEMPDATLATLKIQPSEPRDSAVYFCASGLDGVPTQYFGPGTRLTVL.

The chain uses TRBV9 and TRBJ1-2, with a tentative D call TRBD1 (5 bases). Germline V CDR1 and CDR2: SGDLS, YYNGEE. CDR3 length: 14 residues. V gave up 3 bases and J gave up 5 bases, with 14 bases separating them. CDR3 coding DNA: TGTGCCAGCAGCGCGACAGATTTTGGGTATGGCTACACCTTC. The encoded protein is CASSATDFGYGYTF.

Worth noting for this clone: A much bigger clone sits one base away, suggesting this may be a read error. V gene TRBV28 combines with J gene TRBJ1-4; D gene uncertain. This CDR3 has 12 amino acids. V shed 6 bases and J shed 1 base, with 3 bases lying between them. From germline, CDR1 is MDHEN and CDR2 SYDVKM. The CDR3 region has the DNA TGTGCCAGCAGGGGAACTAATGAAAAACTGTTTTTT. This gives the protein CASRGTNEKLFF. The whole variable domain, filled in from reference TRBV28 and TRBJ1-4, reads DVKVTQSSRYLVKRTGEKVFLECVQDMDHENMFWYRQDPGLGLRLIYFSYDVKMKEKGDIPEGYSVSREKKERFSLILESASTNQTSMYLCASRGTNEKLFFGSGTQLSVL.

As regards this clone: This sample includes further DNA sequences coding for the same CDR3. The chain combines TRBV4-3 with TRBJ2-5; maybe TRBD1 (6 bases). The CDR3 has 15 residues. Germline V gene sequence: CDR1 LGHNA, CDR2 YSLEER. Trimming cost V 0 bases and J 5 bases, with 13 bases left between them. This CDR3 reads CASSQDGRGGETQYF. The DNA for the CDR3 is TGCGCCAGCAGCCAAGACGGCAGGGGCGGGGAGACCCAGTACTTC.

The V and J genes are TRBV5-5 and TRBJ2-6, with D perhaps TRBD1 (6 bases). The V end lost 4 bases, the J end lost 0 bases, and 14 bases lay between the germline ends. This CDR3 has 17 amino acids. Germline CDR1 SGHKS, CDR2 YYEKEE (reference sequence). The CDR3 loop is CASSIGTPGSGANVLTF. For the CDR3, the DNA is TGTGCCAGCAGCATAGGGACACCGGGCTCTGGGGCCAACGTCCTGACTTTC.

This clone is a singleton in its sample. The chain joins TRBV9 to TRBJ1-3; D remains unclear. Deletions cut 3 bases from V and 2 bases from J, with 9 bases between. The CDR3 sequence is 14 residues long. Germline CDR1 reads SGDLS; CDR2 reads YYNGEE. The CDR3 protein is CASSGLTTGNTIYF. CDR3 coding DNA: TGTGCCAGCAGCGGACTGACCACTGGAAACACCATATATTTT.

This chain links TRBV7-2 with TRBJ2-7; 11 bases are a match to TRBD2. V lost 2 bases, J lost 1 base, and 10 bases stayed unmatched. The CDR3 contains 18 residues. Germline-derived CDR1 and CDR2 are SGHTA and FQGNSA. The CDR3 DNA follows: TGTGCCAGCAGCTTATTGGCCCTTACTAGCGGGAGATCCTACGAGCAGTACTTC. It is translated as CASSLLALTSGRSYEQYF.

The V and J genes are TRBV12-5 and TRBJ2-1, with 15 bases identical to TRBD2. Per the germline V gene, CDR1 is LGHNT and CDR2 is FRNRAP. The CDR3 contains 16 residues. Trimming at V came to 1 base and at J to 7 bases, leaving 2 bases not matched to a gene. The CDR3 is CASGLDGTSGRNEQFF. CDR3 nucleotide sequence: TGTGCTAGTGGTTTGGACGGGACTAGCGGGAGGAATGAGCAGTTCTTC.

Notes on this clone: The same CDR3 is also encoded by other DNA sequences in this sample. J is TRBJ2-3 and V is TRBV5-6, with TRBD2 as a possible D gene (6 bases). Germline values: CDR1 SGHDT, CDR2 YYEEEE. Trimming left V 1 base short and J 0 bases short, with 12 bases between. The CDR3 loop spans 16 amino acids. The CDR3 is CASSLWLAKSTDTQYF. The CDR3 region has the DNA TGTGCCAGCAGCTTGTGGCTAGCGAAGAGCACAGATACGCAGTATTTT.

J is TRBJ1-5 and V is TRBV6-6; TRBD1 might be the D (6 bases). This CDR3 has 14 residues. V lost 0 bases and J 6 bases, leaving 9 bases between the germline ends. Looked up from germline, CDR1 is MNHNY and CDR2 is SVGAGI (reference sequence). CDR3: CASSYSGGAQPQHF. For the CDR3, the DNA is TGTGCCAGCAGTTACTCGGGGGGGGCTCAGCCCCAGCATTTT.

Many counts were recorded for this clone. The rearrangement uses TRBV29-1 and TRBJ2-1; D possibly uses TRBD1 or TRBD2 (5 bases each). The V gene's germline CDR1 is SQVTM and CDR2 ANQGSEA. The CDR3 extends over 11 amino acids. Trimming left V 5 bases short and J 8 bases short, with 10 bases between. CDR3 bases: TGCAGCGTTTCAGGGAGCGATGAGCAGTTCTTC. Its translation: CSVSGSDEQFF.

The chain combines TRBV28 with TRBJ2-2, with D hard to call. This CDR3 contains 13 residues. CDR1 MDHEN and CDR2 SYDVKM come from the germline V gene. Trimming shortened V by 6 bases and J by 6 bases, and 11 bases separated the two germline ends. This CDR3 reads CASRLPGAGELFF. The CDR3 region has the DNA TGTGCCAGCAGACTACCTGGCGCCGGGGAGCTGTTTTTT.

The chain combines TRBV28 with TRBJ2-7, with 10 bases fitting TRBD2. V dropped 5 bases and J dropped 4; count of bases not matched to a gene: 5. Germline lookup yields CDR1 MDHEN and CDR2 SYDVKM. The CDR3 totals 14 residues. This CDR3 is CASSAGTSVYEQYF. Written as DNA, the CDR3 is TGTGCCAGCAGTGCCGGGACTAGCGTATACGAGCAGTACTTC. Supplemented by reference TRBV28 and TRBJ2-7, the full variable domain reads DVKVTQSSRYLVKRTGEKVFLECVQDMDHENMFWYRQDPGLGLRLIYFSYDVKMKEKGDIPEGYSVSREKKERFSLILESASTNQTSMYLCASSAGTSVYEQYFGPGTRLTVT.

CDR3 nucleotide sequence: TGTGCCAGCAGCCCCAGACTAGCGGGAGCGAACACCGGGGAGCTGTTTTTT. It is translated as CASSPRLAGANTGELFF. The rearrangement joins TRBV9 to TRBJ2-2; 12 bases match TRBD2. Per the germline V gene, CDR1 is SGDLS and CDR2 is YYNGEE. The junction had 4 bases not matched to a gene; V was cut back by 4 bases and J by 0 bases. The CDR3 extends over 17 amino acids.

On this clone itself: This sample also contains other DNA sequences that code for the same CDR3. J is TRBJ2-2 and V is TRBV7-8; D is ambiguous. The CDR3 runs 13 residues. Germline V gene sequence: CDR1 SGHVS, CDR2 FQNEAQ. Between the trimmed V and J ends, which lost 1 base and 4 bases, there was a span of 4 bases. The CDR3: CASSLGGTGELFF. CDR3 in DNA: TGTGCCAGCAGCTTAGGAGGCACCGGGGAGCTGTTTTTT.

This chain connects TRBV19 to TRBJ1-6; D remains unclear. V was pared by 0 bases and J by 9 bases, with 6 bases between. The germline V gene has CDR1 LNHDA and CDR2 SQIVND (reference sequence). This CDR3 spans 13 amino acids. CDR3 sequence (DNA): TGTGCCAGTAGTATAGATCACGCTTCACCCCTCCACTTT. Translated, it gives CASSIDHASPLHF.

About this clone itself: The same CDR3 also results from other DNA sequences found in this sample. V and J are TRBV18 and TRBJ2-3, with TRBD2 matching 14 bases. V lost 4 bases, J lost 1 base, and 4 bases stayed unmatched. This CDR3 has 17 amino acids. Germline V gene data show CDR1 as KGHSH and CDR2 as LQKENI. CDR3 nucleotide sequence: TGTGCCAGCTCACTCGGGACTAGCGGGAGCGGCACAGATACGCAGTATTTT. Protein sequence: CASSLGTSGSGTDTQYF.

With regard to this clone: This likely traces to a read error, being one base from a far larger clone. Other DNA sequences from this sample encode an identical CDR3 as well. The chain uses TRBV6-1 and TRBJ1-2, with TRBD1 matching 8 bases. V shed 6 bases, J shed 5 bases, and the junction held 11 bases outside the gene matches. Germline CDR1 is MNHNS and CDR2 is SASEGT. The CDR3 is 15 residues long. The CDR3 bases are TGTGCCAGCAGCTCATCGCACAGGGGGAATTATGGCTACACCTTC. Translation gives CASSSSHRGNYGYTF.

This clone turned up a few times. The chain uses TRBV18 and TRBJ2-2; unclear D gene. V lost 1 base to trimming and J lost 5 bases, with 8 bases between them. Germline V gene data show CDR1 as KGHSH and CDR2 as LQKENI. This CDR3 spans 14 amino acids. The CDR3: CASSPRGGTGELFF. Here the CDR3 DNA reads TGTGCCAGCTCACCACGCGGTGGGACCGGGGAGCTGTTTTTT.

V gene TRBV2 combines with J gene TRBJ2-7; TRBD2 might be the D (5 bases). V shed 0 bases and J shed 2 bases, with 8 bases lying between them. The germline V gene has CDR1 SNHLY and CDR2 FYNNEI. The CDR3 totals 14 residues. CDR3 in DNA: TGTGCCAGCAGTGAAGCTCCCGGGGCCTACGAGCAGTACTTC. Translation: CASSEAPGAYEQYF.

V is TRBV7-9 and J is TRBJ2-7, with D perhaps matching TRBD1 (5 bases). This CDR3 spans 15 amino acids. Trimming stripped 5 bases from V and 5 bases from J, with 19 bases between. Germline loops: CDR1 SEHNR, CDR2 FQNEAQ (reference sequence). The CDR3 spells CASSALTGIGDEQYF. Written as DNA, the CDR3 is TGTGCCAGCAGCGCGCTCACGGGCATAGGGGACGAGCAGTACTTC.

The rearrangement uses TRBV30 and TRBJ2-7, with 8 positions matching TRBD1. With V trimmed by 8 bases and J by 3 bases, 9 bases remained unmatched. This CDR3 is built from 13 residues. CDR1 and CDR2 from the germline V gene are GTSNPN and SVGIG (reference sequence). CDR3 nucleotide sequence: TGTGCCGGGTCCGGGACAGGCTTCTACGAGCAGTACTTC. Amino acid sequence: CAGSGTGFYEQYF.

The genes are TRBV7-9 and TRBJ2-1; D ambiguous. CDR1 and CDR2 from the germline V gene are SEHNR and FQNEAQ (reference sequence). Deletions cut 1 base from V and 4 bases from J, with 14 bases between. This CDR3 contains 16 residues. The CDR3 DNA reads as TGTGCCAGCAGCTTAGTAACCGGGCCGAAGTACAATGAGCAGTTCTTC. Protein: CASSLVTGPKYNEQFF. Full variable domain (outside the CDR3, taken from reference TRBV7-9 and TRBJ2-1): DTGVSQNPRHKITKRGQNVTFRCDPISEHNRLYWYRQTLGQGPEFLTYFQNEAQLEKSRLLSDRFSAERPKGSFSTLEIQRTEQGDSAMYLCASSLVTGPKYNEQFFGPGTRLTVL.

This clone was observed a handful of times. J is TRBJ1-2 and V is TRBV6-1, with D possibly matching TRBD1 (5 bases). Trimming took 4 bases from V and 6 from J, leaving 6 bases between them. This CDR3 has 11 amino acids. Per the germline V gene, CDR1 is MNHNS and CDR2 is SASEGT. As DNA, the CDR3 is TGTGCCAGCAGTGCAGGGAATGGCTACACCTTC. This gives the protein CASSAGNGYTF.

The chain couples TRBV18 to TRBJ1-4; D unclear. Per the germline V gene, CDR1 is KGHSH and CDR2 is LQKENI. V was pared by 0 bases and J by 6 bases, with 11 bases between. The CDR3 consists of 15 residues. Here the CDR3 reads CASSPPTREDEKLFF. For the CDR3, the DNA is TGTGCCAGCTCACCACCCACTAGGGAGGATGAAAAACTGTTTTTT.

The chain joins TRBV7-9 to TRBJ1-3; TRBD1 matches at 7 bases. This CDR3 comprises 15 residues. The germline gives CDR1 SEHNR, CDR2 FQNEAQ (reference sequence). V trimming: 6 bases; J trimming: 1 base; junction bases outside the gene matches: 6. CDR3 sequence reads: CASRPDRVSGNTIYF. The CDR3 DNA reads TGTGCCAGCAGACCCGACAGGGTGTCTGGAAACACCATATATTTT.

This clone was observed at least ten times. The gene calls are TRBV5-4 and TRBJ2-3; D possibly corresponds to TRBD2 (6 bases). The length of the CDR3 is 16 residues. The ends were cut back, 4 bases at V and 0 bases at J, with 15 bases in the middle. Germline loops: CDR1 SGHNT, CDR2 YYREEE (reference sequence). The CDR3 sequence is CASSILLARSTDTQYF. CDR3 nucleotides: TGTGCCAGCAGCATCCTCCTAGCGCGAAGCACAGATACGCAGTATTTT.

The rearrangement uses TRBV15 and TRBJ2-5, with D perhaps matching TRBD1 (5 bases). Germline V gene lookup returns CDR1 LNHNV and CDR2 YYDKDF (reference sequence). V lost 1 base and J lost 1, with 10 bases in between. This CDR3 has 15 amino acids. The CDR3 nucleotides read TGTGCCACCAGCAGAGCTACAGGTCCCCAAGAGACCCAGTACTTC. This translates into CATSRATGPQETQYF.

Note on this clone: The sample carries other DNA sequences with the same CDR3. The chain is built from TRBV11-3 and TRBJ2-1; 8 bases fit TRBD2. Germline V gene lookup returns CDR1 SGHNT and CDR2 YENEEA. Trimming cost V 2 bases and J 1 base; bases outside gene matches: 1. This CDR3 has 15 residues. For the CDR3, the DNA is TGTGCCAGCAGCTTACGGGGGGGGTCCTACAATGAGCAGTTCTTC. Translated: CASSLRGGSYNEQFF.

This clone was seen once. V usage is TRBV5-6 and J usage is TRBJ2-3; 7 positions match TRBD2. Unmatched junction bases numbered 6, after V lost 0 bases and J lost 2 bases. CDR1 is SGHDT and CDR2 is YYEEEE in the germline V gene. The length of the CDR3 is 16 residues. CDR3 nucleotides: TGTGCCAGCAGCTTGGAGTTGCGGGGGAACACAGATACGCAGTATTTT. This encodes CASSLELRGNTDTQYF.